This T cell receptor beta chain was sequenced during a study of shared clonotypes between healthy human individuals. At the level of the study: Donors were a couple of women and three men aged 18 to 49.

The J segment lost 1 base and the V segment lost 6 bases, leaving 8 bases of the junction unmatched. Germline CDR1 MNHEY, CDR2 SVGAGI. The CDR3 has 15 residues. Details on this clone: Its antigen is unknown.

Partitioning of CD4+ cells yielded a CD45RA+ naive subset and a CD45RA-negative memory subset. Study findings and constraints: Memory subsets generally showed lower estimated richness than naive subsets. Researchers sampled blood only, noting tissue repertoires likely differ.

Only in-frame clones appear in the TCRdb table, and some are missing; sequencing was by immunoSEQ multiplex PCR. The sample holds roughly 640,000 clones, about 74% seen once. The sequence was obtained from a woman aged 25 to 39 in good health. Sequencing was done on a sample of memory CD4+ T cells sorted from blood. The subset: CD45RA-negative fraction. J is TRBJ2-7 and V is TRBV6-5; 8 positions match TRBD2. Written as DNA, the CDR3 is TGTGCCAGCAGCCACTCCACTAGCGGTTCCTACGAGCAGTACTTC. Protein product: CASSHSTSGSYEQYF.